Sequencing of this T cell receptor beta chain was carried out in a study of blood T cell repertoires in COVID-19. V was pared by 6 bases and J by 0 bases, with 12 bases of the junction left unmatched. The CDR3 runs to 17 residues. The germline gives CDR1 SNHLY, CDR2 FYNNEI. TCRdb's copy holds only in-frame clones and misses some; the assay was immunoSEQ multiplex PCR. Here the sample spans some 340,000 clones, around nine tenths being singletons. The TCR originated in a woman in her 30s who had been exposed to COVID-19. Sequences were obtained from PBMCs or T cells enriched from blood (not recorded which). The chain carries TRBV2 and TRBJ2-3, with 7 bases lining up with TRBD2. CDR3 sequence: CASSPEARGGSTDTQYF. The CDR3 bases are TGTGCCAGCAGCCCCGAAGCGCGCGGGGGTAGCACAGATACGCAGTATTTT.